These 29 T cell receptor beta chains were sequenced from one sample in a study of T cell responses to AZD1222 COVID-19 vaccine. Data came from immunoSEQ multiplex PCR; TCRdb stores just in-frame clones and leaves some out. Here the sample spans 130,000 or so clones, over 90% being singletons. The sample consisted of peripheral blood, taken on day 0 of AZD1222 vaccination. These TCRs come from an adult in good health.

For this clone: An end of the junction does not agree with germline; a read error may underlie this. The chain combines TRBV5-1 with TRBJ2-1, with D maybe TRBD2 (6 bases). This CDR3 contains 12 residues. CDR1 is SGHRS and CDR2 is YFSETQ in the germline V gene. CDR3 protein: CASSIIGTGDVF. In DNA, the CDR3 is TGCGCCAGCAGCATTATCGGGACGGGGGATGTCTTC.

This sequence joins TRBV7-8 and TRBJ1-5, with D unclear. Trimming removed 5 bases at V and 9 bases at J, with 14 bases between. The V gene's germline CDR1 is SGHVS and CDR2 FQNEAQ. The CDR3 is 13 residues long. DNA of the CDR3: TGTGCCAGCAGCCCGGGGATCCGGGGGCCCCAGCATTTT. Translating gives CASSPGIRGPQHF. The complete variable domain, with remaining parts taken from reference TRBV7-8 and TRBJ1-5, reads GAGVSQSPRYKVAKRGQDVALRCDPISGHVSLFWYQQALGQGPEFLTYFQNEAQLDKSGLPSDRFFAERPEGSVSTLKIQRTQQEDSAVYLCASSPGIRGPQHFGDGTRLSIL.

V usage is TRBV27 and J usage is TRBJ2-1; 10 nucleotides align to TRBD1. Germline V gene sequence: CDR1 MNHEY, CDR2 SMNVEV (reference sequence). J gave up 4 bases and V 2 bases, and 5 bases lay outside the gene matches. The CDR3 loop spans 16 amino acids. CDR3 nucleotide sequence: TGTGCCAGCAGTTTAATAGGGACAGGGGCTTACAATGAGCAGTTCTTC. Amino acids: CASSLIGTGAYNEQFF.

This clone was detected once. The chain links TRBV27 to TRBJ1-1; D is unresolved. Germline CDR1 reads MNHEY; CDR2 reads SMNVEV (reference sequence). The V end was cut by 1 base, the J end by 1 base, with 4 bases between. The CDR3 sequence is 13 residues long. The CDR3 nucleotides are TGTGCCAGCAGTTTATGGCCGAACACTGAAGCTTTCTTT. Its protein is CASSLWPNTEAFF.

The rearrangement joins TRBV28 to TRBJ2-2; possible D gene TRBD1, 6 bases. Germline V gene lookup returns CDR1 MDHEN and CDR2 SYDVKM. This CDR3 is 14 amino acids long. The germline V and J ends were trimmed by 6 bases and 10 bases, with 18 bases remaining between them. The CDR3 loop reads CASSRTGLYAELFF. The CDR3 nucleotides read TGTGCCAGCAGCCGTACAGGGTTGTATGCGGAGCTGTTTTTT.

This clone has a single count. The chain has TRBV7-9 and TRBJ1-2, with a possible D match to TRBD1 (6 bases). CDR3 length: 19 residues. Trimming removed 5 bases at V and 8 bases at J, with 33 bases between. In germline, CDR1 is SEHNR, CDR2 FQNEAQ (reference sequence). The CDR3 bases are TGTGCCAGCAGCCTCCACAGGGTAGTCTGGGAAGGTATGGCTAGGGGCTACACCTTC. It specifies CASSLHRVVWEGMARGYTF. Complete variable domain (other parts from reference TRBV7-9 and TRBJ1-2): DTGVSQNPRHKITKRGQNVTFRCDPISEHNRLYWYRQTLGQGPEFLTYFQNEAQLEKSRLLSDRFSAERPKGSFSTLEIQRTEQGDSAMYLCASSLHRVVWEGMARGYTFGSGTRLTVV.

The chain has TRBV6-5 and TRBJ1-1; 7 positions match TRBD1. Germline V lookup: CDR1 MNHEY, CDR2 SVGAGI. This CDR3 region has 14 residues. V shed 2 bases, J shed 1 base, and the junction held 1 base outside the gene matches. The CDR3 loop is CASSYRDRNTEAFF. CDR3 nucleotide sequence: TGTGCCAGCAGTTACCGGGACAGGAACACTGAAGCTTTCTTT.

The chain's CDR3 is CASSYGASGNTIYF. CDR3 DNA sequence: TGTGCCAGCAGTTACGGGGCCTCTGGAAACACCATATATTTT. The chain joins TRBV6-5 to TRBJ1-3; maybe TRBD1 (5 bases). The germline V gene has CDR1 MNHEY and CDR2 SVGAGI. V lost 2 bases and J 0 bases, leaving 5 bases between the germline ends. The CDR3 is 14 residues long.

The genes are TRBV19 and TRBJ1-6, with a tentative D call TRBD1 (5 bases). Trimming cost V 4 bases and J 3 bases, with 13 bases left between them. This CDR3 comprises 16 residues. Germline CDR1 is LNHDA and CDR2 is SQIVND (reference sequence). CDR3 DNA sequence: TGTGCCAGTAGTACCCGACAGACTTACTATAATTCACCCCTCCACTTT. This translates into CASSTRQTYYNSPLHF.

The count of this clone is one. The chain links TRBV7-3 to TRBJ2-1; the match to TRBD2 covers 10 bases. CDR3 length: 15 amino acids. CDR1 is SGHTA and CDR2 is FQGTGA in the germline V gene. V was pared by 1 base and J by 7 bases, with 4 bases of the junction left unmatched. In DNA form, the CDR3 reads TGTGCCAGCAGCTTAATAGCGGGGGGCCGGAATGAGCAGTTCTTC. Translation gives CASSLIAGGRNEQFF.

The chain recombines TRBV6-1 with TRBJ1-1; D unresolved. Germline CDR1 reads MNHNS; CDR2 reads SASEGT. The CDR3 loop spans 16 amino acids. Trimming removed 3 bases at V and 0 bases at J, with 14 bases between. Here the CDR3 DNA reads TGTGCCAGCAGTGACGACCCTCGGCAGGTGAACACTGAAGCTTTCTTT. This sequence encodes CASSDDPRQVNTEAFF.

The J gene is TRBJ1-2, the V gene TRBV30; TRBD1 agrees at 8 bases. Germline CDR1 reads GTSNPN; CDR2 reads SVGIG (reference sequence). V was clipped by 8 bases and J by 8 bases; unmatched bases: 16. The length of the CDR3 is 14 residues. Written as DNA, the CDR3 is TGTGCCGGGATTGGACAGGGTGGTTTGGGAGGCTACACCTTC. Its translation: CAGIGQGGLGGYTF.

The chain is built from TRBV10-3 and TRBJ2-3, with D perhaps matching TRBD2 (6 bases). Trimming took 0 bases from V and 3 from J, leaving 13 bases between them. Germline CDR1 and CDR2: ENHRY and SYGVKD. The length of the CDR3 is 16 residues. CDR3: CAISESRGAVTDTQYF. DNA for the CDR3: TGTGCCATCAGTGAGTCGCGGGGCGCAGTAACAGATACGCAGTATTTT.

The chain recombines TRBV19 with TRBJ2-1, with D perhaps given as TRBD1 or TRBD2 (7 bases each). This CDR3 is built from 16 residues. V was cut by 9 bases and J by 7 bases, with 25 bases left in between. Germline CDR1 is LNHDA and CDR2 is SQIVND (reference sequence). This CDR3 is CASTDPGGTELNEQFF. The DNA for the CDR3 is TGTGCCAGCACTGACCCCGGGGGGACAGAGCTTAATGAGCAGTTCTTC.

The CDR3 nucleotides read TGTGCCAGCAGCCTAGCTGGGGGACGGAACACTGAAGCTTTCTTT. Translation: CASSLAGGRNTEAFF. The chain uses TRBV3-1 (or the pseudogene TRBV3-2) and TRBJ1-1; D may be TRBD1 (5 bases). The CDR3 is 15 residues long. Trimming removed 4 bases at V and 1 base at J, with 13 bases between. The germline CDR1 and CDR2 sequences are LGHDT and YNNKEL (reference sequence).

The chain has TRBV5-1 and TRBJ2-5, with 9 bases fitting TRBD2. Germline V gives CDR1 SGHRS, CDR2 YFSETQ. The CDR3 length is 14 residues. After removal of 5 bases from V and 2 bases from J, the junction contained 4 bases not matched to a gene. CDR3: CASRPTSGQETQYF. The CDR3 nucleotides read TGCGCCAGCAGACCGACTAGCGGACAAGAGACCCAGTACTTC.

This sequence joins TRBV19 and TRBJ1-1; weak D call: TRBD1 (5 bases). Looked up from germline, CDR1 is LNHDA and CDR2 is SQIVND (reference sequence). The CDR3 loop spans 17 amino acids. Trimming shortened V by 5 bases and J by 3 bases, and 22 bases separated the two germline ends. CDR3: CASSLGTSSYTHTEAFF. In nucleotides, the CDR3 is TGTGCCAGTAGTCTCGGGACCTCCTCCTACACCCACACTGAAGCTTTCTTT.

The V and J genes are TRBV28 and TRBJ1-6; possible D gene TRBD1, 6 bases. This CDR3 spans 16 amino acids. Trimming removed 2 bases at V and 8 bases at J, with 16 bases between. Germline-derived CDR1 and CDR2 are MDHEN and SYDVKM. In DNA form, the CDR3 reads TGTGCCAGCAGTTTAATAGGAGGGGGACCCCATTCACCCCTCCACTTT. Translating gives CASSLIGGGPHSPLHF.

The chain links TRBV6-5 to TRBJ1-3, with a weak D call TRBD1 (6 bases). Germline loops: CDR1 MNHEY, CDR2 SVGAGI. The CDR3 length is 14 residues. The germline V and J ends were trimmed by 7 bases and 2 bases, with 12 bases remaining between them. In nucleotides, the CDR3 is TGTGCCAGCAAACTACAGGGTACTGGAAACACCATATATTTT. Amino acid sequence: CASKLQGTGNTIYF.

J is TRBJ2-7 and V is TRBV15, with D possibly TRBD1 on 7 matching bases. The germline CDR1 and CDR2 sequences are LNHNV and YYDKDF (reference sequence). Trimming stripped 1 base from V and 3 bases from J, with 13 bases between. The CDR3 spans 15 residues. The CDR3 loop reads CATSRVEGANYEQYF. The CDR3 DNA reads as TGTGCCACCAGCAGAGTGGAGGGGGCGAACTACGAGCAGTACTTC.

J is TRBJ2-1 and V is TRBV12-3 or TRBV12-4; 8 positions match TRBD2. V dropped 5 bases and J dropped 15; count of bases not matched to a gene: 12. The length of the CDR3 is 13 residues. CDR3 sequence: CASSTTIAGHRFF. The CDR3 region has the DNA TGTGCCAGCAGTACAACCATAGCGGGGCATCGGTTCTTC.

The J gene is TRBJ1-2, the V gene TRBV27; D is perhaps TRBD1 (5 bases). Trimming removed 3 bases from V and 4 bases from J, with 9 bases in between. The germline CDR1 and CDR2 sequences are MNHEY and SMNVEV (reference sequence). The length of the CDR3 is 13 residues. In DNA, the CDR3 is TGTGCCAGCAGTTTTGGCAGGGCCTATGGCTACACCTTC. The encoded protein is CASSFGRAYGYTF.

The chain couples TRBV5-5 to TRBJ2-2; TRBD1 matches 8 bases. V was pared by 2 bases and J by 6 bases, with 6 bases of the junction left unmatched. The CDR3 is made up of 15 amino acids. CDR1 is SGHKS, CDR2 YYEKEE, per germline (reference sequence). CDR3 residues: CASSFPGGSSGELFF. In DNA form, the CDR3 reads TGTGCCAGCAGCTTCCCAGGGGGCTCTTCCGGGGAGCTGTTTTTT.

This clone was detected once. The rearrangement uses TRBV14 and TRBJ1-5, with D perhaps TRBD1 (6 bases). Trimming pared 6 bases from V and 5 bases from J, leaving 14 bases between. The CDR3 spans 14 residues. The germline gives CDR1 SGHDN, CDR2 FVKESK. Written as DNA, the CDR3 is TGTGCCAGCAGTCAACAGGGCACCGATCAGCCCCAGCATTTT. Translating gives CASSQQGTDQPQHF.

The chain combines TRBV7-3 with TRBJ2-5; no clear D gene. This CDR3 is built from 11 residues. V was shortened by 2 bases and J by 6 bases, with 4 bases between the two germline ends. Germline CDR1 reads SGHTA; CDR2 reads FQGTGA. The CDR3, as DNA: TGTGCCAGCAGCTTACTCCAGACCCAGTACTTC. Its protein product is CASSLLQTQYF.

V usage is TRBV6-5 and J usage is TRBJ2-7; 7 nucleotides agree with TRBD2. CDR1 is MNHEY, CDR2 SVGAGI, per germline. J lost 4 bases, V lost 2 bases, and 8 bases had no gene match. The CDR3 consists of 15 residues. The CDR3 sequence: CASSYGGVLGYEQYF. The DNA of the CDR3 is TGTGCCAGCAGTTACGGGGGGGTACTAGGGTACGAGCAGTACTTC.

This clone came up once. V is TRBV18 and J is TRBJ1-1; D is ambiguous. Germline V gene sequence: CDR1 KGHSH, CDR2 LQKENI. This CDR3 is built from 13 residues. The V and J ends lost 6 bases and 2 bases respectively, with 10 bases between them. This CDR3 reads CASSPGVNTEAFF. Here the CDR3 DNA reads TGTGCCAGCTCCCCCGGGGTCAACACTGAAGCTTTCTTT.

Only one count was recorded for this clone. This chain links TRBV24-1 with TRBJ2-5; 10 positions match TRBD1. Germline V gives CDR1 KGHDR, CDR2 SFDVKD. J gave up 4 bases and V 4 bases, and 5 bases lay outside the gene matches. This CDR3 region has 15 residues. The chain's CDR3 is CATSDFDRGLETQYF. The CDR3 DNA follows: TGTGCCACCAGTGACTTTGACAGGGGGCTAGAGACCCAGTACTTC.

The rearrangement joins TRBV19 to TRBJ2-4; TRBD2 aligns across 9 bases. Trimming removed 6 bases from V and 0 bases from J; junction bases left unmatched: 6. Germline CDR1 and CDR2: LNHDA and SQIVND (reference sequence). This CDR3 comprises 16 residues. CDR3 in DNA: TGTGCCAGTAGAAGCGGGGGGAAAATAGCCAAAAACATTCAGTACTTC. The encoded protein is CASRSGGKIAKNIQYF.